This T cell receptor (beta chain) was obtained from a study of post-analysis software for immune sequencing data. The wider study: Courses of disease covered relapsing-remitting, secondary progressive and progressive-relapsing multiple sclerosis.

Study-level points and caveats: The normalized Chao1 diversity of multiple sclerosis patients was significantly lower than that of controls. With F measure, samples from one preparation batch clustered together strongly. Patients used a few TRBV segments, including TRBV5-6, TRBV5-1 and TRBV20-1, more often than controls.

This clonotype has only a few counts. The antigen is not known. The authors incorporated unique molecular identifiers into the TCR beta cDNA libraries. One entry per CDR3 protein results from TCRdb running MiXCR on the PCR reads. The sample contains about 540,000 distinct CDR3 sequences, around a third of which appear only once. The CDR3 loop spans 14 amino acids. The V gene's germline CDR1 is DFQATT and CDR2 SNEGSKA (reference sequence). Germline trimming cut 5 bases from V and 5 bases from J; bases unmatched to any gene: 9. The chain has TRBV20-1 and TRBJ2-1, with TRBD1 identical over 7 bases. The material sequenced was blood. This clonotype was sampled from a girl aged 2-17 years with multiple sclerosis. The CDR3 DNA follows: TGCAGTGCTTCAACAGGGGCCGCAGACAATGAGCAGTTCTTC. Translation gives CSASTGAADNEQFF.